This T cell receptor beta chain is from a study of cytomegalovirus exposure and HLA in healthy donors (dated by TCRdb to about 2017). The study in broad terms: In an earlier analysis of approximately 640 of the donors, about 260 Gb of sequence data and 100 million or so unique TCR beta sequences from roughly 190 million T cells were reported. Roughly 290 gigabases of sequencing data and around 80 million unique TCR sequences made up an early release that covered 640 HLA-typed donors. The genetic ancestry cluster associated with self-reported Caucasian donors included 81% of the roughly 410 genotyped donors. The study was designed to test whether signatures of past pathogen exposure could be identified by cataloging public T cell receptors. The T cell repertoires of some 700 subjects were profiled by immunosequencing and related to cytomegalovirus serostatus. Besides the first cohort of roughly 660 subjects, a separate validation cohort made up of about 120 different subjects was used. The study combined high-throughput TCR immunosequencing, statistical association of individual TCRs with disease status, and machine learning to predict cytomegalovirus infection status. A later analysis re-examined previously published TCR beta repertoires from 500 to 700 donors and added high-resolution HLA genotyping to investigate patterns of TCR occurrence. Rather than using new phenotypic data, the later analysis identified candidate immune exposures from TCR beta sequences and from how often those sequences occurred across donors. An earlier analysis of fewer than 750 of the donors used high-throughput TCR beta sequencing to judge whether each TCR beta V gene segment behaved as functional or pseudogenic. Donor age, sex, ethnicity and CMV serostatus were compiled together with the repertoire data. A later genetic analysis took genome-wide SNP genotypes for about 65% of the 666 donors and used that subset as a discovery cohort. Every discovery cohort repertoire had been produced on one sequencing platform. Both class I and class II loci were covered by HLA typing, at four-digit resolution. The number of typed donors differed by locus: about 620-640 for A, B, C, DRB1 and DQB1; approximately 520 for DQA1; 600 to 610 for DPA1; and about 470 for DPB1. Roughly five DR-DQ haplotypes were treated as single units for association and clustering because of strong linkage in the cohort. Among some 400 genotyped donors of the cohort, an average of around 240,000 unique TCR beta nucleotide sequences was sequenced per donor, of which about 18% were non-productive. The research as a whole found: Because the 87-base-pair reads could not distinguish some IMGT-functional V segments, including TRBV6-2 and TRBV6-3, those segments were excluded. In a later analysis, several top co-occurrence clusters were reported to appear linked to parvovirus B19, influenza, CMV and Epstein-Barr virus. In vitro tests confirmed that three of the cytomegalovirus-associated TCR beta chains recognize cytomegalovirus antigens. Most TCR sequences were seen in very few donors, while some public TCRs were found in many individuals. According to the authors, the approach could potentially be generalized to other disease states and immunological phenotypes. Compared with the approximately 720-donor mean, donors in an Asian-associated ancestry cluster had fewer N-insertions in productive TCRs, according to a later genetic analysis. A later analysis associated about 17,000 TCR beta sequences with specific HLA alleles at a false discovery rate of 0.05. This cohort had only TCR beta chains sequenced, and the lack of alpha or paired-chain data limited which features could be detected. When HLA alleles, especially DR and DQ, strongly co-occurred, TCR associations were difficult to assign to individual alleles. Broadly in line with IMGT annotations, most TCR beta V segments showed up in productive rearrangements about 87% or about 30% of the time in an earlier analysis of several hundred of the donors. A cluster of highly shared sequence variants was judged likely to represent a technical artifact of the sequencing pipeline. A later analysis found that TCR association rates varied across HLA loci, with DRB1 alleles showing the most associated TCRs and HLA-C alleles the fewest. Linkage disequilibrium might explain the correlated functional status among segregating V segments, but an unknown experimental factor could not be ruled out. A later analysis found that most CMV-associated TCR beta chains appeared HLA-restricted, with HLA associations seemingly driven largely by CMV exposure. The presence/absence analyses assumed that sequencing depth was roughly uniform across donors, and that assumption may not be true. CMV serostatus was the only immune exposure information available for the cohort. A further reported finding was that TCR beta sequences accurately predicted the HLA-A and HLA-B alleles for most subjects in the first cohort. The study gave a list of 150 to 200 TCR beta chains associated with cytomegalovirus. Cytomegalovirus status was reported to be diagnosed by the classifier with high specificity and sensitivity in both the original and validation cohorts. A later genetic analysis associated a missense DCLRE1C variant with V-gene and J-gene trimming of TCR beta chains, and an independent cohort replicated the association. Because counts were too low, about 17 rarely observed V segments, including chromosome 9 orphons, were excluded from the earlier analysis of fewer than 650 of the donors. In a later analysis, HLA-associated TCR beta chains showed more clonal expansion and lower generation probabilities than non-associated chains that were equally common. HLA typing was unavailable for some donors at each locus, so association tests used only the typed subset.

Taken from cysteine to phenylalanine, the CDR3 has 16 residues. Only the CDR3 DNA is retained, 48 bases long and in frame from the first base. The V and J ends are trimmed by 2 bases and 5 bases, leaving 18 bases between them. Taken from the germline V gene, the CDR1 and CDR2 loops are MNHEY and SVGAGI. Remarks on this clone: No cognate antigen has been identified for it. Base qualities are not provided; no much larger clone lies one nucleotide away.

The cohort comprised some 730 healthy bone marrow donors. Cohort members were all nominally healthy when sampled, although unrecorded immune exposures were likely present. The donor tested CMV seronegative, placing the donor among the 300 to 400 seronegative members of the cohort. Every donor gave a peripheral blood sample, and the peripheral blood mononuclear cells from that sample were used for TCR beta sequencing. Genomic DNA was extracted from the blood cell samples with the Qiagen DNeasy Blood Extraction Kit. Libraries were made using the immunoSEQ multiplex PCR assay. For the multiplex PCR, a mixture combining 60 forward primers for TCR Vbeta segments and 13 reverse primers for TCR Jbeta segments was used. A multiplex PCR assay on genomic DNA amplified the CDR3 region of rearranged TCR beta genes. The amplified TCR beta libraries were sequenced on the Illumina HiSeq System as 87-base-pair reads. The authors processed their data as follows. In a later analysis, 80 million or so unique TCR beta chains were counted across the 650 to 750 repertoires, and around 11 million of these chains were shared by at least two donors. Raw reads were error-corrected and collapsed into unique sequences with a nearest-neighbor algorithm that merged closely related sequences to remove PCR and sequencing errors. Alignment of CDR3 sequences to IMGT reference sequences was used to assign V, D and J gene segments. For a sequence to be retained, a match of at least six nucleotides to both a V gene segment and a J gene segment was required. A rearrangement counted as productive if the CDR3 had no stop codons and remained in frame with V and J, and every other rearrangement counted as non-productive. Following IMGT convention, CDR3 was defined as the stretch from the second conserved V-encoded cysteine to the conserved J-encoded phenylalanine. In an earlier analysis of some 550 of the donors, sequences lacking an unambiguous match to a single V gene segment were excluded. An earlier analysis of some 500 of the donors classified V segments as functional when productive rearrangements were above 56.7% and as segregating when the standard deviation between donors was above 5%. A statistical classification framework was developed to diagnose cytomegalovirus status using the catalog of TCR beta chain sequences. In a later analysis, TCR nucleotide sequences were compared against IMGT/GENE-DB human TR gene sequences so that V and J genes could be assigned. A later analysis assigned CDR3 sequences and most-parsimonious VDJ recombination scenarios with the TCRdist pipeline. A later analysis defined each TCR beta chain by its CDR3 amino acid sequence plus V-gene family, and excluded reads lacking a unique V-gene family. To address suspected cross-contamination and a sequencing artifact, a later analysis removed around 600 highly shared, low-generation-probability nucleotide sequences. A later analysis calculated a clonal expansion index for each public chain from normalized within-repertoire ranks of inferred template counts. Generation probabilities in a later analysis came from a VDJ recombination model fitted to out-of-frame rearrangements, and those results were checked against IGoR. A later analysis scored TCR-TCR, TCR-HLA and TCR-CMV co-occurrence with hypergeometric tests, applying a repertoire-size bias correction to TCR pairs. To estimate false discovery rates, a later analysis permuted the HLA or CMV assignments 20 times. In a later analysis, co-occurring TCRs were grouped using DBSCAN, with TCRdist sequence similarity added in when clustering inside HLA-allele-positive subsets. For co-occurrence clustering, repertoires with fewer than 30,000 or more than 120,000 public chains were excluded, along with roughly 5 repertoires with anomalous nucleotide sharing. TCRdb's version of the immuneACCESS table is confined to in-frame rearrangements and falls short of the full clone set. An unresolved V gene accounts for under half of the shortfall where checked; the remainder is of unknown origin. That table is the source of V, J and clone size, and D and trimming were worked out from the DNA. This sample holds around 180,000 clones; 85% were observed only once. The ten biggest clones cover 1% of the sample.

The chain is made from TRBV6-5 and TRBJ1-1, with TRBD1 perhaps the D gene, on 5 matching bases. The sequenced sample was PBMCs. The receptor comes from a boy between 2 and 10 years old in good health and CMV-seronegative. The DNA sequence is given as TGTGCCAGCAGTTACGGGTCGGGCAGAAGGGGTACTGAAGCTTTCTTT. Its protein product is CASSYGSGRRGTEAFF.